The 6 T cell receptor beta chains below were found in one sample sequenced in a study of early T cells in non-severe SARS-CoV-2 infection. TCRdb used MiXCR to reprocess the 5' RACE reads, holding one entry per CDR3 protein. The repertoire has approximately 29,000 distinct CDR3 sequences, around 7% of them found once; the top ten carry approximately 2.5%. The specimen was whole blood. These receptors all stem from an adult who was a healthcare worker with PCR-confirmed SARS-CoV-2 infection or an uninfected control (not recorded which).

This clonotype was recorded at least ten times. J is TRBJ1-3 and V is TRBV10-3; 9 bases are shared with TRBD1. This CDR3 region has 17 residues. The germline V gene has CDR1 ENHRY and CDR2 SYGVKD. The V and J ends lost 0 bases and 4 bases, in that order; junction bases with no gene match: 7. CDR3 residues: CAISESTGTGKGNTIYF. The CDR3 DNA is TGTGCCATCAGTGAGTCGACCGGGACAGGGAAAGGAAACACCATATATTTT.

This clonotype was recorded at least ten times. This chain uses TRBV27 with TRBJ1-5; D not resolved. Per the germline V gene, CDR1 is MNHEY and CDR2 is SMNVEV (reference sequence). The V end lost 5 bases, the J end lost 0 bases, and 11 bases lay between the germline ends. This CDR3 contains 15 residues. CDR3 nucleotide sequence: TGTGCCAGCAGTCCAACAGTAGGTAGCAATCAGCCCCAGCATTTT. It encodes CASSPTVGSNQPQHF.

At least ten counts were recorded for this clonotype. The CDR3 DNA sequence: TGCAGTGCCGAAAGGGAGGGGCAATATAGCAATCAGCCCCAGCATTTT. Translated, it gives CSAEREGQYSNQPQHF. The chain uses TRBV20-1 and TRBJ1-5; maybe TRBD1 (5 bases). The germline V gene encodes CDR1 DFQATT and CDR2 SNEGSKA (reference sequence). V was pared by 6 bases and J by 0 bases, with 18 bases between. The CDR3 contains 16 residues.

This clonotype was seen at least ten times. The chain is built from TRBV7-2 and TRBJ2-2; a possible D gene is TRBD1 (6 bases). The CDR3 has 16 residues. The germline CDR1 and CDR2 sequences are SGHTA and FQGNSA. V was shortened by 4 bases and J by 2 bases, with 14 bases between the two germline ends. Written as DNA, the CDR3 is TGTGCCAGCAGCTCAACCGGGACATCCAACACCGGGGAGCTGTTTTTT. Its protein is CASSSTGTSNTGELFF.

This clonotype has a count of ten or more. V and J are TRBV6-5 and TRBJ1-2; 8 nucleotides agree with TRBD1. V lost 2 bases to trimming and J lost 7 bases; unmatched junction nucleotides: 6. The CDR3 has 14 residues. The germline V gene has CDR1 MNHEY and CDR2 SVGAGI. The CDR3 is CASSYGQGDLGYTF. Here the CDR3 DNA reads TGTGCCAGCAGTTACGGACAGGGCGATCTTGGCTACACCTTC.

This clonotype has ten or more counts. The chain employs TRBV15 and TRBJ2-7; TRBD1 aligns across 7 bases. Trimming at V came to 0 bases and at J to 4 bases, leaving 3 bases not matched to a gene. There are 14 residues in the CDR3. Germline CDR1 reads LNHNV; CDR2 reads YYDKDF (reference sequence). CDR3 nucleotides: TGTGCCACCAGCAGAGAACAGGGGTCGTACGAGCAGTACTTC. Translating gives CATSREQGSYEQYF.